This TCR beta chain was obtained from a study of blood T cell repertoires in COVID-19. Study in general: T cells, B-cell-depleted T cells, or PBMCs provided the cDNA or gDNA that served as material.

The length of the CDR3 is 14 residues. Germline CDR1 is SGHRS and CDR2 is YFSETQ. The V end lost 1 base, the J end lost 1 base, and 7 bases lay between the germline ends. In the original processing: Amplification of reference gene primers provided the estimated nucleated cell counts. Profiled with immunoSEQ multiplex PCR; TCRdb holds only in-frame clones, not every one. The V and J calls and clone size are taken from that table; D and trimming were inferred from the DNA. Counted here are 150,000 to 200,000 clones, about 88% occurring once; the ten biggest clones make up more than 25%. The TCR comes from a man aged 55 to 70 with acute or convalescent COVID-19. This chain connects TRBV5-1 to TRBJ2-3; D not resolved. The sequenced sample consisted of peripheral blood. The CDR3: CASSLRSGTDTQYF. The CDR3 DNA reads as TGCGCCAGCAGCTTGAGGAGTGGCACAGATACGCAGTATTTT.